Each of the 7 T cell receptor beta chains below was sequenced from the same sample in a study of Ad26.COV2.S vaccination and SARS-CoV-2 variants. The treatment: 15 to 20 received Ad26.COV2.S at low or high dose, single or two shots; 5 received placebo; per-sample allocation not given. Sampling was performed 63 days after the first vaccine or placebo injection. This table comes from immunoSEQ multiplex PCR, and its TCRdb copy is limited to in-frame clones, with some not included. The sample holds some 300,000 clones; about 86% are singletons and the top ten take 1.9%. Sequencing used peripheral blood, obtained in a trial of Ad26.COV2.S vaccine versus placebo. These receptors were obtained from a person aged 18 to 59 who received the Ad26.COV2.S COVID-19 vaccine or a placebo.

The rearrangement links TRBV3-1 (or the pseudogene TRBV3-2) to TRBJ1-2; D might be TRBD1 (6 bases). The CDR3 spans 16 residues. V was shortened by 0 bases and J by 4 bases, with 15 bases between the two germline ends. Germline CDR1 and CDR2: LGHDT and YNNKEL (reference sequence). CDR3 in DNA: TGTGCCAGCAGCCAAGATCTAAGAGGACAGACCTATGGCTACACCTTC. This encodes CASSQDLRGQTYGYTF.

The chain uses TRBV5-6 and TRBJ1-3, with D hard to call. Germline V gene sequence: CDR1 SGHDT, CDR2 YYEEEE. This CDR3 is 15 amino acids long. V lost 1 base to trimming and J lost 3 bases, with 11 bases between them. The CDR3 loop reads CASSLRTTSGNTIYF. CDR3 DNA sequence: TGTGCCAGCAGCTTGCGCACAACCAGTGGAAACACCATATATTTT.

This CDR3 reads CASSPLLFSGNTIYF. Written as DNA, the CDR3 is TGTGCCAGCTCACCCTTACTGTTCTCTGGAAACACCATATATTTT. The genes are TRBV18 and TRBJ1-3; D is undetermined. Germline-derived CDR1 and CDR2 are KGHSH and LQKENI. Trimming shortened V by 3 bases and J by 0 bases, and 9 bases separated the two germline ends. CDR3 length: 15 amino acids. Full variable domain (missing parts from reference TRBV18 and TRBJ1-3): NAGVMQNPRHLVRRRGQEARLRCSPMKGHSHVYWYRQLPEEGLKFMVYLQKENIIDESGMPKERFSAEFPKEGPSILRIQQVVRGDSAAYFCASSPLLFSGNTIYFGEGSWLTVV.

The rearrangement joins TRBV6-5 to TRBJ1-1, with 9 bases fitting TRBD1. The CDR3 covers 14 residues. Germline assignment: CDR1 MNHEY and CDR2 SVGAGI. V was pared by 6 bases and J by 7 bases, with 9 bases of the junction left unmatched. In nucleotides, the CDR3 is TGTGCCAGCAGACTTCCCGGGACAGGGTATGAAGCTTTCTTT. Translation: CASRLPGTGYEAFF.

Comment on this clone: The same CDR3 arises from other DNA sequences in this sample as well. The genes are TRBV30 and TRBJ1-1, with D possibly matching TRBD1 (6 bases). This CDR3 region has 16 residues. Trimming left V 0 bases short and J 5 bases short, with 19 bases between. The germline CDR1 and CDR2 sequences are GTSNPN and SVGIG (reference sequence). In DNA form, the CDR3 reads TGTGCCTGGAGTGTTAGTCGGGGGACAAAAAATACTGAAGCTTTCTTT. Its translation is CAWSVSRGTKNTEAFF.

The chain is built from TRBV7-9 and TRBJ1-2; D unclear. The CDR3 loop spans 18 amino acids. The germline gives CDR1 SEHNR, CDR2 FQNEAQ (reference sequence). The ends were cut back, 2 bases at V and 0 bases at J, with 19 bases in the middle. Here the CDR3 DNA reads TGTGCCAGCAGCTTACGTGGGAGTGCATTCAGCACTAACTATGGCTACACCTTC. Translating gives CASSLRGSAFSTNYGYTF.

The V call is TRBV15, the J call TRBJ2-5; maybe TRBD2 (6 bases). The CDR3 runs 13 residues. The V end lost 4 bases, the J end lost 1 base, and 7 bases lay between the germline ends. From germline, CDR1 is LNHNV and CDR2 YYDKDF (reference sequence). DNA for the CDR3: TGTGCCACCAGCACACTAGCCCAAGAGACCCAGTACTTC. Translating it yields CATSTLAQETQYF.